This T cell receptor beta chain was recorded in a study of PD-1 blockade in classical Hodgkin lymphoma. Findings and caveats of the study: Factors driving the repertoire differences, possibly disease activity or prior therapy, remain undefined.

The data were produced by immunoSEQ multiplex PCR, yet TCRdb's version contains in-frame clones alone and is incomplete. The sample has about 64,000 clones, about 90% seen once. On this clone: Its antigen is not known.

Germline V gene sequence: CDR1 KGHSH, CDR2 LQKENI. This CDR3 spans 13 amino acids. V dropped 3 bases and J dropped 8; count of bases not matched to a gene: 4. Time point noted: cycle 4 day 1 (C4D1), after less than seven weeks of nivolumab. Autologous stem cell transplantation was followed by relapse in every patient, and brentuximab vedotin exposure varied. The rearrangement uses TRBV18 and TRBJ1-5, with 7 bases identical to TRBD1. The receptor was isolated from a human donor with classical Hodgkin lymphoma. The specimen comprised peripheral blood mononuclear cells (PBMCs), sampled before the fourth cycle of nivolumab. The CDR3 DNA reads as TGTGCCAGCTCACCGGGGACAGCTGAGCCCCAGCATTTT. Its protein product is CASSPGTAEPQHF.